This T cell receptor beta chain was sequenced during a study of blood T cell repertoires in COVID-19. Study in general: From the United States, Italy and Spain came samples of acute and convalescent COVID-19.

This CDR3 contains 14 residues. Germline V CDR1 and CDR2: SNHLY, FYNNEI. V shed 3 bases and J shed 9 bases, with 15 bases lying between them. Original handling: Reference gene primer amplification gave nucleated cell count estimates. Clones were read by immunoSEQ multiplex PCR, and TCRdb kept only the in-frame ones, dropping some. That table supplies the V and J calls and clone size; D and trimming were determined from the DNA. The profile shows 50,000 to 65,000 clones, around four fifths of them singletons. The origin of this receptor is a human donor in a cohort sampled during active COVID-19. The chain has TRBV2 and TRBJ1-5, with D unresolved. The specimen sequenced was peripheral blood. This CDR3 reads CASSDSGSTVPQHF. The CDR3 DNA reads as TGTGCCAGCAGTGACTCAGGAAGTACCGTGCCCCAGCATTTT.